The 14 T cell receptor beta chains listed next were all sequenced from one sample in a study of blood T cell repertoires in COVID-19. Sequenced by immunoSEQ multiplex PCR; TCRdb stores in-frame clones only, minus some. The sample records 55,000 to 65,000 clones, over 75% being singletons. The sequenced sample consisted of peripheral blood. Every receptor here comes from a man aged 60-69 years with active or convalescent COVID-19.

The table lists this clone with a few counts. The chain has TRBV4-1 and TRBJ2-5; D is uncertain. V was cut by 3 bases and J by 4 bases, with 12 bases left in between. From germline, CDR1 is MGHRA and CDR2 YSYEKL. The CDR3 covers 14 residues. This CDR3 reads CASSQAPESETQYF. The CDR3 DNA follows: TGCGCCAGCAGCCAGGCCCCTGAATCAGAGACCCAGTACTTC.

This sequence joins TRBV9 and TRBJ1-1, with D possibly matching TRBD1 (5 bases). Between the trimmed V and J ends, which lost 4 bases and 6 bases, there was a span of 13 bases. The CDR3 spans 13 residues. Germline V gene sequence: CDR1 SGDLS, CDR2 YYNGEE. The CDR3 nucleotides are TGTGCCAGCAGCCCCGGGGGATTCCCTGAAGCTTTCTTT. This sequence encodes CASSPGGFPEAFF.

This chain joins TRBV7-2 and TRBJ2-7, with 10 positions matching TRBD2. CDR1 SGHTA and CDR2 FQGNSA come from the germline V gene. The CDR3 is made up of 15 amino acids. The V gene end was trimmed by 5 bases and the J gene end by 2 bases; junction bases not matched to a gene: 6. CDR3 region: CASSRSGGNPYEQYF. CDR3 in DNA: TGTGCCAGCAGCCGTAGCGGGGGGAATCCCTACGAGCAGTACTTC.

The chain links TRBV3-1 (or the pseudogene TRBV3-2) to TRBJ2-1; 8 bases align to TRBD2. This CDR3 comprises 15 residues. V lost 2 bases and J lost 8; bases outside the gene matches: 8. Germline-derived CDR1 and CDR2 are LGHDT and YNNKEL (reference sequence). The CDR3 loop is CASSQKPGLVYEQFF. DNA for the CDR3: TGTGCCAGCAGCCAAAAGCCGGGACTAGTTTATGAGCAGTTCTTC.

J is TRBJ1-3 and V is TRBV5-4, with D perhaps TRBD1 (6 bases). V lost 4 bases, J lost 0 bases, and 8 bases lay in between. The CDR3 has 14 residues. The V gene's germline CDR1 is SGHNT and CDR2 YYREEE (reference sequence). CDR3 residues: CASSQGGSGNTIYF. The CDR3 DNA sequence: TGTGCCAGCAGCCAAGGGGGCTCTGGAAACACCATATATTTT.

V usage is TRBV5-1 and J usage is TRBJ1-3; 9 bases map to TRBD1. V lost 3 bases, J lost 4 bases, and 8 bases stayed unmatched. This CDR3 contains 16 residues. Germline V gene data show CDR1 as SGHRS and CDR2 as YFSETQ. This CDR3 reads CASSSGQGSRGNTIYF. The CDR3 DNA reads TGCGCCAGCAGCTCCGGACAGGGGTCGAGGGGAAACACCATATATTTT.

The chain employs TRBV6-1 and TRBJ2-7, with TRBD1 as a possible D gene (6 bases). CDR3 size: 14 residues. Trimming shortened V by 3 bases and J by 7 bases, and 16 bases separated the two germline ends. The germline V gene encodes CDR1 MNHNS and CDR2 SASEGT. The CDR3 region is CASSDVQGVGEQYF. The CDR3 DNA sequence: TGTGCCAGCAGTGATGTACAGGGTGTGGGGGAGCAGTACTTC.

This chain connects TRBV7-8 to TRBJ2-5, with D maybe TRBD2 (6 bases). Germline V gives CDR1 SGHVS, CDR2 FQNEAQ. The CDR3 is 15 residues long. The ends were cut back, 5 bases at V and 0 bases at J, with 13 bases in the middle. The CDR3 protein is CASSPRDLNQETQYF. DNA for the CDR3: TGTGCCAGCAGCCCAAGGGACTTGAACCAAGAGACCCAGTACTTC.

The chain couples TRBV9 to TRBJ2-2, with D possibly being TRBD1 (5 bases). Germline assignment: CDR1 SGDLS and CDR2 YYNGEE. The CDR3 has 15 residues. The V end was cut by 4 bases, the J end by 5 bases, with 15 bases between. This CDR3 reads CASSFGRVSTGELFF. In DNA form, the CDR3 reads TGTGCCAGCAGCTTCGGCAGGGTATCGACCGGGGAGCTGTTTTTT.

CDR3 loop: CASKMGHRRGTYGNQPQHF. CDR3 DNA sequence: TGTGCCAGTAAAATGGGGCACAGAAGGGGGACGTATGGCAATCAGCCCCAGCATTTT. V gene TRBV19 combines with J gene TRBJ1-5; D might be TRBD1 (6 bases). V was cut by 7 bases and J by 2 bases, with 27 bases left in between. CDR3 length: 19 residues. Germline V gives CDR1 LNHDA, CDR2 SQIVND (reference sequence).

V is TRBV10-3 and J is TRBJ1-2; 7 bases fit TRBD1. The germline CDR1 and CDR2 sequences are ENHRY and SYGVKD. The V and J ends lost 2 bases and 5 bases, in that order; junction bases with no gene match: 5. CDR3 length equals 14 residues. The CDR3: CAISEEQGRYGYTF. Written as DNA, the CDR3 is TGTGCCATCAGTGAGGAACAGGGGAGGTATGGCTACACCTTC.

This chain joins TRBV6-5 and TRBJ2-1; TRBD2 matches at 13 bases. This CDR3 has 15 amino acids. The trim removed 5 bases at V and 9 bases at J, leaving 7 bases unmatched. Germline V CDR1 and CDR2: MNHEY, SVGAGI. Written as DNA, the CDR3 is TGTGCCAGCAGTCCAACTAGCGGGAGGGCAATTGAGCAGTTCTTC. This gives the protein CASSPTSGRAIEQFF.

The V and J genes are TRBV6-6 and TRBJ1-5; weak D call: TRBD1 (5 bases). The CDR3 contains 13 residues. The ends were cut back, 0 bases at V and 11 bases at J, with 11 bases in the middle. In germline, CDR1 is MNHNY, CDR2 SVGAGI (reference sequence). The CDR3 sequence: CASSYSGGEAQHF. CDR3 DNA sequence: TGTGCCAGCAGTTACTCGGGGGGTGAGGCCCAGCATTTT.

The chain links TRBV28 to TRBJ2-4, with unresolved D. The CDR3 is 16 amino acids. Germline-derived CDR1 and CDR2 are MDHEN and SYDVKM. V was pared by 2 bases and J by 0 bases, with 11 bases between. This CDR3 reads CASSLRDTIAKNIQYF. The CDR3 DNA follows: TGTGCCAGCAGTTTAAGAGACACCATAGCCAAAAACATTCAGTACTTC.